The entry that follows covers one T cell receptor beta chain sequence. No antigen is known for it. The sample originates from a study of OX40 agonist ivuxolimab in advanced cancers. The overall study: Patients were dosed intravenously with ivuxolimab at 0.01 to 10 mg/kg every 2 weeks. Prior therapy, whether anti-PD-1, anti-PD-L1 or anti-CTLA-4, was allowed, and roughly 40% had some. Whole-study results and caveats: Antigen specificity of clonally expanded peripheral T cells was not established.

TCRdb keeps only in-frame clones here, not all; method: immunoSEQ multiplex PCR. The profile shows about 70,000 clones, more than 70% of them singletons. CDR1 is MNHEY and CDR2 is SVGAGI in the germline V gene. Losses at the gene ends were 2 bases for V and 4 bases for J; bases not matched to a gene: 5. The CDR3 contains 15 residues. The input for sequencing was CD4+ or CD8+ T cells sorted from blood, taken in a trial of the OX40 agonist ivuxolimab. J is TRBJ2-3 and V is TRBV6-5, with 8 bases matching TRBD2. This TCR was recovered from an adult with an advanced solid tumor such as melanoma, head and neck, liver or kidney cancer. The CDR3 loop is CASSYVQRGSDTQYF. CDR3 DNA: TGTGCCAGCAGTTACGTTCAGCGGGGGTCAGATACGCAGTATTTT.